Listed below are T cell receptor beta chains from one sample, sequenced in a study of T cells after yellow fever vaccination. TCRdb ran MiXCR on the 5' RACE reads and lists one entry per CDR3 protein. The sample holds some 350,000 distinct CDR3 sequences, about 6.2% seen once. The sequences come from PBMCs, collected 5 days after the yellow fever booster vaccination. The receptor set was obtained from a man in his thirties or forties who received the YFV17D yellow fever vaccine. Each CDR3 is given with its conserved first and last residue. D genes are given only for firm matches. Clone size is stated in some rows and not others, as once, few, many or a class when expanded.

v_gene	j_gene	d_gene	len	abundance	CDR3aa	CDR3nt
TRBV7-3	TRBJ2-3	-	13	-	CTSSLQSTDTQYF	TGTACCAGCAGCTTACAGAGCACAGATACGCAGTATTTT
TRBV10-3	TRBJ2-5	-	15	many	CAISESWAAQETQYF	TGTGCCATCAGTGAGTCTTGGGCAGCCCAAGAGACCCAGTACTTC
TRBV4-2	TRBJ1-6	-	14	few	CASSQAEQASPLHF	TGTGCCAGCAGCCAAGCGGAACAGGCTTCACCCCTCCACTTT
TRBV25-1	TRBJ2-3	-	13	many	CASSANHGDTQYF	TGTGCCAGCAGTGCAAACCACGGAGATACGCAGTATTTT
TRBV12-3/TRBV12-4	TRBJ2-1	-	15	few	CASRETRSSYNEQFF	TGTGCCAGCAGGGAGACACGTAGCTCCTACAATGAGCAGTTCTTC
TRBV12-5	TRBJ2-1	TRBD2	14	-	CASVAGGSNNEQFF	TGTGCTAGTGTGGCGGGAGGGTCCAACAATGAGCAGTTCTTC
TRBV6-2/TRBV6-3	TRBJ2-7	-	15	few	CASSLSRDNSYEQYF	TGTGCCAGCAGTCTCAGCCGGGACAACTCCTACGAGCAGTACTTC
TRBV5-1	TRBJ2-1	-	15	many	CASSLDGGPYNEQFF	TGCGCCAGCAGCTTAGATGGGGGGCCCTACAATGAGCAGTTCTTC
TRBV7-9	TRBJ1-2	TRBD1	13	many	CASSLTGGYGYTF	TGTGCCAGCAGCTTAACAGGGGGCTATGGCTACACCTTC
TRBV3-1	TRBJ2-5	TRBD2	15	-	CASSWTSGGEETQYF	TGTGCCAGCAGCTGGACTAGCGGGGGGGAAGAGACCCAGTACTTC
TRBV18	TRBJ2-1	TRBD2	14	-	CASSGLASGDEQFF	TGTGCCAGCTCAGGACTAGCCTCTGGGGATGAGCAGTTCTTC
TRBV5-4	TRBJ2-7	TRBD2	14	few	CASSPGVAGDEQYF	TGTGCCAGCAGCCCGGGGGTAGCGGGAGACGAGCAGTACTTC
TRBV20-1	TRBJ2-1	TRBD1	16	-	CCASHPKGTGVDEQFF	TGCTGTGCTAGTCACCCTAAGGGGACAGGGGTCGATGAGCAGTTCTTC
TRBV7-8	TRBJ2-2	-	15	few	CASSPRGGLTGELFF	TGTGCCAGCAGCCCGAGGGGAGGTCTCACCGGGGAGCTGTTTTTT
TRBV7-2	TRBJ2-7	-	15	-	CASSRRPGSSYEQYF	TGTGCCAGCAGCAGACGACCGGGGAGCTCCTACGAGCAGTACTTC
TRBV7-2	TRBJ2-1	-	17	-	CASSLRVVGFGWYEQFF	TGTGCCAGCAGCTTAAGGGTAGTAGGGTTCGGCTGGTATGAGCAGTTCTTC
TRBV12-3/TRBV12-4	TRBJ1-5	-	16	-	CASSWGDLNSNQPQHF	TGTGCCAGCAGTTGGGGGGACTTGAATAGCAATCAGCCCCAGCATTTT
TRBV6-2/TRBV6-3	TRBJ2-7	-	20	few	CASSYEEGAGGRLSSYEQYF	TGTGCCAGCAGTTATGAGGAGGGGGCAGGAGGGCGCTTGAGCTCCTACGAGCAGTACTTC
TRBV7-9	TRBJ2-5	TRBD2	16	few	CASSPWGTSGSETQYF	TGTGCCAGCAGCCCCTGGGGGACTAGCGGGAGCGAGACCCAGTACTTC
TRBV12-3/TRBV12-4	TRBJ1-1	TRBD1	15	few	CASSLRDRIGTEAFF	TGTGCCAGCAGTTTAAGGGACAGGATAGGCACTGAAGCTTTCTTT
TRBV5-1	TRBJ2-5	-	13	-	CASSTGRQETQYF	TGCGCCAGCAGCACGGGACGGCAAGAGACCCAGTACTTC
TRBV12-3/TRBV12-4	TRBJ2-1	-	14	-	CASSLALQYNEQFF	TGTGCCAGCAGTTTAGCGCTACAATACAATGAGCAGTTCTTC
TRBV29-1	TRBJ1-5	-	13	-	CSVGPNFNQPQHF	TGCAGCGTTGGACCTAACTTCAATCAGCCCCAGCATTTT
TRBV20-1	TRBJ2-3	-	16	few	CSATQSKKSSTDTQYF	TGCAGTGCCACCCAATCAAAAAAATCTAGCACAGATACGCAGTATTTT
TRBV7-2	TRBJ2-3	TRBD2	15	-	CATGTSGMSTDTQYF	TGTGCCACGGGGACTAGCGGGATGAGCACAGATACGCAGTATTTT
TRBV12-3/TRBV12-4	TRBJ2-1	-	12	many	CASRGIRDEQFF	TGTGCCAGCAGGGGAATTCGCGATGAGCAGTTCTTC
TRBV21-1	TRBJ1-1	-	20	few	CASSNKVWNPGNEPNTEAFF	TGTGCCAGCAGCAACAAGGTATGGAACCCGGGGAACGAGCCGAACACTGAAGCTTTCTTT
TRBV20-1	TRBJ1-2	-	15	-	CSARDARLPNYGYTF	TGCAGTGCTAGAGATGCGCGACTACCTAACTATGGCTACACCTTC
TRBV29-1	TRBJ2-3	-	11	many	CSVTSTDTQYF	TGCAGCGTCACTAGCACAGATACGCAGTATTTT
TRBV10-3	TRBJ2-2	-	14	-	CAIARDSYTGELFF	TGTGCCATTGCGCGGGACAGCTACACCGGGGAGCTGTTTTTT
TRBV20-1	TRBJ2-6	-	14	few	CSAREMVGANVLTF	TGCAGTGCTAGAGAAATGGTTGGGGCCAACGTCCTGACTTTC
TRBV11-3	TRBJ2-2	TRBD2	16	many	CASSVGRGVNTGELFF	TGTGCCAGCAGCGTTGGCCGGGGGGTGAACACCGGGGAGCTGTTTTTT
TRBV20-1	TRBJ2-7	TRBD2	13	few	CSVDSGSLYEQYF	TGCAGTGTGGATAGCGGGAGTCTCTACGAGCAGTACTTC
TRBV20-1	TRBJ2-5	TRBD1	12	many	CSARTGLETQYF	TGCAGTGCACGGACAGGGCTAGAGACCCAGTACTTC
TRBV10-1	TRBJ2-1	TRBD1	17	many	CASSESLDRKSYNEQFF	TGCGCCAGCAGTGAGTCATTGGACAGGAAATCCTACAATGAGCAGTTCTTC
TRBV20-1	TRBJ2-1	-	12	many	CSATGTPNEQFF	TGCAGTGCTACCGGGACGCCGAATGAGCAGTTCTTC
TRBV19	TRBJ2-7	TRBD2	15	-	CASSKTSGAFYEQYF	TGTGCCAGTAGCAAAACTAGCGGAGCCTTCTACGAGCAGTACTTC
TRBV15	TRBJ2-3	TRBD2	16	-	CATSREGSGRADTQYF	TGTGCCACCAGCAGAGAGGGTAGCGGGAGGGCAGATACGCAGTATTTT
TRBV25-1	TRBJ1-1	-	15	-	CASSELAHMNTEAFF	TGTGCCAGCAGTGAACTGGCACACATGAACACTGAAGCTTTCTTT
TRBV5-5	TRBJ2-7	TRBD1	13	many	CASRETGAYEQYF	TGTGCCAGCAGAGAGACAGGGGCCTACGAGCAGTACTTC
TRBV7-3	TRBJ2-1	TRBD1	12	many	CASRGTGNEQFF	TGTGCCAGCAGAGGGACAGGGAATGAGCAGTTCTTC
TRBV12-5	TRBJ2-1	TRBD1	14	-	CASGSRDRYNEQFF	TGTGCTAGTGGATCCCGGGACAGGTACAATGAGCAGTTCTTC
TRBV9	TRBJ2-6	-	15	many	CASSVRGEGANVLTF	TGTGCCAGCAGCGTACGAGGGGAAGGGGCCAACGTCCTGACTTTC
TRBV20-1	TRBJ2-2	TRBD2	15	many	CSARRAGANTGELFF	TGCAGTGCTAGAAGGGCGGGAGCTAACACCGGGGAGCTGTTTTTT
TRBV10-3	TRBJ2-3	-	16	many	CAISEFFGSSTDTQYF	TGTGCCATCAGTGAGTTTTTCGGCAGCAGCACAGATACGCAGTATTTT
TRBV6-5	TRBJ2-2	-	12	few	CASRAGNGELFF	TGTGCCAGCAGGGCGGGGAACGGGGAGCTGTTTTTT
TRBV28	TRBJ2-7	-	13	-	CASSTARTYEQYF	TGTGCCAGCAGCACTGCACGGACCTACGAGCAGTACTTC
TRBV20-1	TRBJ2-1	TRBD2	15	few	CSAQLTSGPYNEQFF	TGCAGTGCACAACTAACTAGCGGGCCATACAATGAGCAGTTCTTC
TRBV12-3/TRBV12-4	TRBJ2-2	TRBD2	15	few	CASSSWLAGSGELFF	TGTGCCAGCAGTTCCTGGCTAGCGGGATCCGGGGAGCTGTTTTTT